This section outlines one T cell receptor (beta chain) sequence together with its context. Germline assignment: CDR1 SNHLY and CDR2 FYNNEI. The CDR3 sequence is 15 residues long. Trimming stripped 7 bases from V and 0 bases from J, with 13 bases between. This sample is part of a study of blood T cell repertoires in COVID-19. Study overall: Collection of acute and convalescent COVID-19 samples took place in the United States, Italy and Spain.

Profiled with immunoSEQ multiplex PCR; TCRdb holds only in-frame clones, not every one. Among around 310,000 clones listed, nearly 90% were seen once. V and J are TRBV2 and TRBJ2-1; a possible D gene is TRBD2 (6 bases). Sequencing used PBMCs or T cells enriched from blood (not recorded which). The receptor comes from a woman aged 25 to 45 who had recovered from COVID-19. The CDR3 bases are TGTGCCAGCACCCGGGACTTTAGCTCCTACAATGAGCAGTTCTTC. Its protein product is CASTRDFSSYNEQFF.